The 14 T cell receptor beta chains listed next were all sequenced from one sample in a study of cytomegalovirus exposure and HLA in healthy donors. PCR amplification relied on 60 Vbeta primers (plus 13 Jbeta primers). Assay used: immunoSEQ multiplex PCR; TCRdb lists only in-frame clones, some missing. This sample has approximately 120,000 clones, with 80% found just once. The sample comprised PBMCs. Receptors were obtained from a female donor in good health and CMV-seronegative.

CDR3 in amino acids: CASSGEAGGAGANVLTF. CDR3 coding DNA: TGTGCCAGCAGTGGCGAAGCAGGGGGCGCTGGGGCCAACGTCCTGACTTTC. V gene TRBV6-1 combines with J gene TRBJ2-6; 8 nucleotides line up with TRBD1. This CDR3 has 17 amino acids. The junction had 7 bases not matched to a gene; V was cut back by 4 bases and J by 2 bases. CDR1 is MNHNS, CDR2 SASEGT, per germline.

CDR3 in DNA: TGTGCCAGTAGTAGACAGGCGGAGTCGAACACTGAAGCTTTCTTT. It specifies CASSRQAESNTEAFF. The V and J genes are TRBV19 and TRBJ1-1; TRBD1 is a possible D gene (6 bases). V was trimmed by 4 bases and J by 1 base, leaving 13 bases between them. Germline V gives CDR1 LNHDA, CDR2 SQIVND (reference sequence). The CDR3 is 15 residues long.

In nucleotides, the CDR3 is TGCGCCAGCAGCGCGGGACAGATCTCTGGAAACACCATATATTTT. As protein: CASSAGQISGNTIYF. The V call is TRBV5-1, the J call TRBJ1-3; 7 bases are a match to TRBD1. The CDR3 is 15 amino acids. Trimming took 4 bases from V and 0 from J; bases not matched to a gene: 4. The V gene's germline CDR1 is SGHRS and CDR2 YFSETQ.

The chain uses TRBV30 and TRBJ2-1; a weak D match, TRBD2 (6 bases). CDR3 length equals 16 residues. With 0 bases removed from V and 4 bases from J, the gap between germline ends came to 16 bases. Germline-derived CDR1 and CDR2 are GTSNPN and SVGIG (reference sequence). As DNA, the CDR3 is TGTGCCTGGAGTGTCTACATGGCGGGAAGGTACAATGAGCAGTTCTTC. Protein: CAWSVYMAGRYNEQFF.

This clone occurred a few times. CDR3 nucleotides: TGTGCCAGCAGTTTCCGGACAGCTAATGAAAAACTGTTTTTT. It translates to CASSFRTANEKLFF. V gene TRBV28 combines with J gene TRBJ1-4, with a possible D match to TRBD1 (6 bases). From germline, CDR1 is MDHEN and CDR2 SYDVKM. The CDR3 runs to 14 residues. V shed 3 bases and J shed 3 bases, with 8 bases lying between them. Variable domain in full (rest from reference TRBV28 and TRBJ1-4): DVKVTQSSRYLVKRTGEKVFLECVQDMDHENMFWYRQDPGLGLRLIYFSYDVKMKEKGDIPEGYSVSREKKERFSLILESASTNQTSMYLCASSFRTANEKLFFGSGTQLSVL.

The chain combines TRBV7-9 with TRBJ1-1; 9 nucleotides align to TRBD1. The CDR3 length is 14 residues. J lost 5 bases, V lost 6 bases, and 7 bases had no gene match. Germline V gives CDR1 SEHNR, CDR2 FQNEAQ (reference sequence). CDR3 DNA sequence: TGTGCCAGCAGGCAACAGGGGGCGGGGACTGAAGCTTTCTTT. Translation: CASRQQGAGTEAFF.

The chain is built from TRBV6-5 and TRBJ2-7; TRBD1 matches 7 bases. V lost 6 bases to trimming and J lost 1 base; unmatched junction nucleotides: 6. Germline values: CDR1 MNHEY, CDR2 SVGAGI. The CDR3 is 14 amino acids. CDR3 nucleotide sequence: TGTGCCAGCAGACCGGGACAGCTGTCCTACGAGCAGTACTTC. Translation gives CASRPGQLSYEQYF.

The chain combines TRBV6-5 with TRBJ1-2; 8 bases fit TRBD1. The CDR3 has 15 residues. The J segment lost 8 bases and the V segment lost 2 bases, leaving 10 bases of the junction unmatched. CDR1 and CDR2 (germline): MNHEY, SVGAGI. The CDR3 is CASSYTGTGKRGYTF. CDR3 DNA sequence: TGTGCCAGCAGTTACACCGGGACAGGAAAGAGGGGCTACACCTTC.

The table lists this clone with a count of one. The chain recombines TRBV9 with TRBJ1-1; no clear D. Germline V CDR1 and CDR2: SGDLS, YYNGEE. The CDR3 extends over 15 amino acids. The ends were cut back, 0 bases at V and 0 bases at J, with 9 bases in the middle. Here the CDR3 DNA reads TGTGCCAGCAGCGTAGAGCCACAGCTGAACACTGAAGCTTTCTTT. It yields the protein CASSVEPQLNTEAFF.

Here the CDR3 DNA reads TGTGCCAGCAGGCGGGACAGGGGTGGCAATCAGCCCCAGCATTTT. Its translation is CASRRDRGGNQPQHF. The rearrangement joins TRBV5-5 to TRBJ1-5, with 10 bases aligning to TRBD1. V lost 5 bases to trimming and J lost 2 bases; unmatched junction nucleotides: 4. The CDR3 is 15 amino acids. Germline V gene lookup returns CDR1 SGHKS and CDR2 YYEKEE (reference sequence). Drawing the rest from reference TRBV5-5 and TRBJ1-5, the complete variable domain is DAGVTQSPTHLIKTRGQQVTLRCSPISGHKSVSWYQQVLGQGPQFIFQYYEKEERGRGNFPDRFSARQFPNYSSELNVNALLLGDSALYLCASRRDRGGNQPQHFGDGTRLSIL.

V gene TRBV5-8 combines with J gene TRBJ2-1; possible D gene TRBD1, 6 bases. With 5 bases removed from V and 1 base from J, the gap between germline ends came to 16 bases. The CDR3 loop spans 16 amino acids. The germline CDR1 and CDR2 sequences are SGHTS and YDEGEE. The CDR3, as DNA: TGTGCCAGCAGTTCACCAGGGGAAGCGTCCTACAATGAGCAGTTCTTC. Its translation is CASSSPGEASYNEQFF.

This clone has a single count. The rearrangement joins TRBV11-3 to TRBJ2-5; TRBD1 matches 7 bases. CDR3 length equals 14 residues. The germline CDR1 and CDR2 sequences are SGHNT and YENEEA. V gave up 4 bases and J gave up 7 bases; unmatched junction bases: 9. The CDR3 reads CASSSGQPEATQYF. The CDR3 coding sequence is TGTGCCAGCAGCTCGGGACAGCCAGAAGCGACCCAGTACTTC. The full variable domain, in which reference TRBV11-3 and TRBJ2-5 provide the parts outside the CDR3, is EAGVVQSPRYKIIEKKQPVAFWCNPISGHNTLYWYLQNLGQGPELLIRYENEEAVDDSQLPKDRFSAERLKGVDSTLKIQPAELGDSAVYLCASSSGQPEATQYFGPGTRLLVL.

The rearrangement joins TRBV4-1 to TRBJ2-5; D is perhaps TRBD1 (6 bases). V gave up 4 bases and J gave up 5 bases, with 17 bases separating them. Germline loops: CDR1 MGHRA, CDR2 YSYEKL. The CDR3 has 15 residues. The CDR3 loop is CASSPGERGMETQYF. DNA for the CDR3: TGCGCCAGCAGCCCAGGAGAAAGGGGGATGGAGACCCAGTACTTC.

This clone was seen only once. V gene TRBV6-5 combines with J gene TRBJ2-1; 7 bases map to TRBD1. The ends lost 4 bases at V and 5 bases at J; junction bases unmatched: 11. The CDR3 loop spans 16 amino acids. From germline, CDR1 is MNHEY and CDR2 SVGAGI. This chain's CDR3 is CASSLEPGQLNNEQFF. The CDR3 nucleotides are TGTGCCAGCAGTTTAGAACCGGGACAGCTAAACAATGAGCAGTTCTTC.